These T cell receptor beta chains were read from a single sample in a study of CD8+ T cells in alopecia areata. The assay was immunoSEQ multiplex PCR, and TCRdb's table has in-frame clones only and misses some. In the table there are around 120,000 clones, over 55% of which are singletons. The sample in question was CD4+ T cells sorted from blood, obtained at week 4, from a patient treated with tofacitinib. The source is a human donor with alopecia areata. Both conserved end residues are part of each CDR3. Each record gives: J gene, clone size, D gene, V gene, CDR3 DNA, CDR3 protein. D genes are given only for firm matches. Rows give clone size only sometimes, using once, few, many, or a class for an expanded clone.

TRBJ1-3,NA,TRBD1,TRBV10-3,TGTGCCATGGGGACAGGATTGAGCTCTGGAAACACCATATATTTT,CAMGTGLSSGNTIYF
TRBJ2-1,NA,TRBD2,TRBV6-5,TGTGCCAGCAGTTACTTTCGGGGGGATGGTTACTATGAGCAGTTCTTC,CASSYFRGDGYYEQFF
TRBJ1-1,NA,NA,TRBV4-2,TGTGCCAGCAGCCAAGAGGGGGTTGTGAACACTGAAGCTTTCTTT,CASSQEGVVNTEAFF
TRBJ1-2,NA,NA,TRBV30,TGTGCCTGCTCATCGCGAGGCTACACCTTC,CACSSRGYTF
TRBJ1-2,NA,TRBD1,TRBV6-5,TGTGCCAGCAGTTCGACAGGGCGGTATGGCTACACCTTC,CASSSTGRYGYTF
TRBJ2-1,NA,TRBD2,TRBV2,TGTGCCAGCAGTGCCGGGACTACCAACTACAATGAGCAGTTCTTC,CASSAGTTNYNEQFF
TRBJ1-2,NA,TRBD1,TRBV30,TGTGCCTGGAGCCCAGGGGGCGCGGAAGGCTACACCTTC,CAWSPGGAEGYTF
TRBJ2-7,NA,NA,TRBV29-1,TGCAGCGTTGAAGTCGCAGGGGGGACCTCGGAGCAGTACTTC,CSVEVAGGTSEQYF
TRBJ2-7,NA,NA,TRBV29-1,TGCAGCGTTGCTTGGGAAGTTAACGACGAGCAGTACTTC,CSVAWEVNDEQYF
TRBJ2-1,NA,TRBD2,TRBV7-2,TGTGCCAGCAGCTTACCGGGAGGGACCTACAATGAGCAGTTCTTC,CASSLPGGTYNEQFF
TRBJ1-3,NA,NA,TRBV30,TGTGCCTGGAGTATGGGGGCACGGTCAGGAAACACCATATATTTT,CAWSMGARSGNTIYF
TRBJ2-2,once,NA,TRBV6-6,TGTGCCAGCAGTTACTCGGGGAACACCGGGGAGCTGTTTTTT,CASSYSGNTGELFF
TRBJ1-2,NA,NA,TRBV9,TGTGCCAGCAGCGTAGCGGGGGACACTCGAACCTATGGCTACACCTTC,CASSVAGDTRTYGYTF
TRBJ1-6,NA,NA,TRBV9,TGTGCCAGCAGCGTAGCGGAGGTTAATTCACCCCTCCACTTT,CASSVAEVNSPLHF
TRBJ2-6,NA,TRBD2,TRBV2,TGTGCCAGCACCTCGCGGGGGGTTGGGGCCAACGTCCTGACTTTC,CASTSRGVGANVLTF
TRBJ2-5,few,TRBD1,TRBV7-2,TGTGCCAGCAGCTTAGGGACAGGGGGGACCCAGTACTTC,CASSLGTGGTQYF